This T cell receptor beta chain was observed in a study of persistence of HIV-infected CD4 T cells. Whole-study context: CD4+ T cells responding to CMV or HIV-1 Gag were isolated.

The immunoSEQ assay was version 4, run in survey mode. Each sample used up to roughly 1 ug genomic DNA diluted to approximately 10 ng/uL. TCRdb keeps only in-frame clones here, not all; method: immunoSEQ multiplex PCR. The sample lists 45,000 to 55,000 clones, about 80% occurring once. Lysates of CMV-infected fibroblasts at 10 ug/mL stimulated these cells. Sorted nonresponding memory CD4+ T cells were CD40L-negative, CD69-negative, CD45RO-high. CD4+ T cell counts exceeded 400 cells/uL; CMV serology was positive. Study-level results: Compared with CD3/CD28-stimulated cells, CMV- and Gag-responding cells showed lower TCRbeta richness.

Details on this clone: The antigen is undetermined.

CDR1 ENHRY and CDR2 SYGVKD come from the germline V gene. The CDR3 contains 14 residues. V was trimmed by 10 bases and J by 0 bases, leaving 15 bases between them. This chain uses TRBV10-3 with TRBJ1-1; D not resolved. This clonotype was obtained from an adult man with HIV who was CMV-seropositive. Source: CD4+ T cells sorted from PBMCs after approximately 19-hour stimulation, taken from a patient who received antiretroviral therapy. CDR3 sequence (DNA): TGTGCCACCTCGAGGAGAACCATGAACACTGAAGCTTTCTTT. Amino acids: CATSRRTMNTEAFF.